The text below deals with one TCR beta chain. Antigen specificity is unknown. The method was immunoSEQ multiplex PCR; TCRdb's version includes in-frame clones alone and lacks a portion of them. The table shows approximately 82,000 clones, with around 85% occurring only once. This record belongs to a study of a mutant IDH1 vaccine in newly diagnosed glioma. Across the study: All eight of the vaccinations patients received fell in weeks 1, 3, 5, 7, 11, 15, 19 and 23. Patients were pretreated with radiotherapy, temozolomide, or both, mostly both. Of the patients given treatment, approximately 60% were male and approximately 38% were female, and a mean age of approximately 37 years was recorded. Initiation of the vaccine course occurred 4-6 weeks after radiotherapy alone, or alongside temozolomide cycles.

The time point denotes: week 23, last vaccination. With topical imiquimod, each dose of the vaccine consisted of 300 ug of mutant IDH1 20-mer peptide. Germline-derived CDR1 and CDR2 are SNHLY and FYNNEI. Trimming took 2 bases from V and 4 from J, leaving 14 bases between them. The CDR3 covers 15 residues. This clonotype was sampled from a woman aged 45 to 65 with glioma. The sample here was PBMCs, taken from a glioma patient whose treatment included an IDH1 peptide vaccine. This chain uses TRBV2 with TRBJ1-2, with D possibly being TRBD1 (6 bases). The CDR3 sequence is CASSESHLGGYGYTF. The DNA of the CDR3 is TGTGCCAGCAGTGAATCCCACCTAGGGGGCTATGGCTACACCTTC.